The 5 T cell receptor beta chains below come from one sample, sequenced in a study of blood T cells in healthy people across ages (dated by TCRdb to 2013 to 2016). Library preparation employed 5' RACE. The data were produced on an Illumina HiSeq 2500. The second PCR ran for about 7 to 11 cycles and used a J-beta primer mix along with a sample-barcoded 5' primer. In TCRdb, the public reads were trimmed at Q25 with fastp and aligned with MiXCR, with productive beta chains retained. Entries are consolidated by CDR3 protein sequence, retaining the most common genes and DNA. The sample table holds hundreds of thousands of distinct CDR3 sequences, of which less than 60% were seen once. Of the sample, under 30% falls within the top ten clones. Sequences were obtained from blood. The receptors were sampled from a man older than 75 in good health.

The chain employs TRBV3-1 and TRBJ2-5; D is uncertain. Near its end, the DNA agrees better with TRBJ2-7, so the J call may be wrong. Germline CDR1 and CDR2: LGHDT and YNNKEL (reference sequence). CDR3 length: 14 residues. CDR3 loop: CASSQELGFYEQYF. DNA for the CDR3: TGTGCCAGCAGCCAAGAACTGGGTTTCTACGAGCAGTACTTC.

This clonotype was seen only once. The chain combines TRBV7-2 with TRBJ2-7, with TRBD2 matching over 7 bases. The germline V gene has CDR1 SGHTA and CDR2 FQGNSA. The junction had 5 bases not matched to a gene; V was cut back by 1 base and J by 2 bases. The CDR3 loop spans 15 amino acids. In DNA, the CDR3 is TGTGCCAGCAGCTTAGATGTGGGAGGGCCCTACGAGCAGTACTTC. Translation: CASSLDVGGPYEQYF.

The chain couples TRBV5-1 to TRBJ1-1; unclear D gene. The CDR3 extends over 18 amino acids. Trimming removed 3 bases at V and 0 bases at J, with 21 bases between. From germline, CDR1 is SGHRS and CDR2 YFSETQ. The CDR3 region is CASSSPTTREDVNTEAFF. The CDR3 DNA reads TGCGCCAGCAGCTCCCCCACGACAAGGGAGGACGTGAACACTGAAGCTTTCTTT.

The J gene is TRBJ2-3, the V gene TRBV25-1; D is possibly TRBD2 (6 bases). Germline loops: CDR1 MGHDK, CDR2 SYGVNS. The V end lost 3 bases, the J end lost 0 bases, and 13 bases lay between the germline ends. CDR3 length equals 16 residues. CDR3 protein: CASSDGGSGSTDTQYF. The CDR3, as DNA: TGTGCCAGCAGTGACGGAGGTAGCGGAAGCACAGATACGCAGTATTTT.

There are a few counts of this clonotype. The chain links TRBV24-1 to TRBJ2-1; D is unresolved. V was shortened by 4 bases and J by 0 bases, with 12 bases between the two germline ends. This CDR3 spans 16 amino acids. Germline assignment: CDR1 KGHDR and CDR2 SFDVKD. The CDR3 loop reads CATSDAGASSYNEQFF. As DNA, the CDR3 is TGTGCCACCAGTGACGCAGGAGCGAGCTCCTACAATGAGCAGTTCTTC.